This T cell receptor (beta chain) was found in a study of beta chain features in type 1 diabetes. For the study at large: In all, roughly 98,000,000 sorted cells from all samples were analyzed. Study-wide results and limits: Within each of all four CD4+ subsets, Type 1 diabetes patients had TCRB CDR3s that were moderately but significantly shorter. Sequencing from cDNA could over-represent high-TCR-expressing cells.

The CDR3 is 14 residues long. Germline lookup yields CDR1 MNHEY and CDR2 SMNVEV (reference sequence). After removal of 5 bases from V and 6 bases from J, the junction contained 7 bases not matched to a gene. Turning to this clone: The antigen is unknown.

Each donor gave one heparinised blood draw averaging roughly 120 mL. Purity of each sorted population was above 95%. The investigators reverse transcribed all of the isolated RNA, so they sequenced expressed TCRB transcripts. The table came from immunoSEQ multiplex PCR; TCRdb's copy has only in-frame clones and leaves some out. The sample holds tens of thousands of clones, about 48% seen once. This TCR was recovered from a man aged 25 to 45 with type 1 diabetes. This chain joins TRBV27 and TRBJ2-7; the match to TRBD1 covers 10 bases. Sequencing was carried out using central memory CD4+ T cells from blood. Here the CDR3 DNA reads TGTGCCAGCAGTACATATGGGACAGGGGCCGAGCAGTACTTC. As protein: CASSTYGTGAEQYF.